The T cell receptor beta chain described here comes from a study of blood T cell repertoires in COVID-19 (TCRdb year 2020). A note on the overall study: Collaborator samples came from the United States, Italy and Spain and covered acute and convalescent phases of COVID-19. Sample metadata almost always included a de-identified subject ID, COVID-19 status, age in years and sex. Deeply sampled blood TCRbeta repertoires from subjects exposed to, actively infected with, or recovered from COVID-19 were included in the dataset. The material from the prospective study consisted of cDNA or gDNA derived from T cells, B-cell-depleted T cells, or PBMCs. Where available, HLA class I and class II types were taken from metadata supplied by the sample provider and were not determined by assay-based typing. Samples were obtained from the ongoing ImmuneRACE study (first 160 participants) and from 1,200 or so subjects provided by 6 global collaborators. The repertoires were made available in a free public database intended to serve as a resource for research on the immune response to SARS-CoV-2.

TCRbeta CDR3 regions were amplified from genomic DNA by means of the immunoSEQ Assay, a bias-controlled multiplex PCR. On the study's bioinformatics: The number of nucleated cells in each sample was estimated by amplification of reference gene primers within the assay. To quantify the absolute abundance of each unique TCRbeta CDR3 rearrangement, sequence reads were collapsed and filtered. Productive Simpson clonality was computed per sample as the square root of Simpson's diversity index over productive rearrangements. The table was pulled from immuneACCESS by TCRdb, which kept in-frame rearrangements only. Such tables lose some clones; where checked, under half of the loss comes from unresolved V genes, and the rest has no known cause. V, J and clone size reflect that table, while D and trimming were determined from the DNA. Counted in this sample were roughly 240,000 clones; about nine tenths of them appeared once. Together, the top ten hold about 1.7% of the sample.

About this clone itself: Its antigen is still unknown. Base qualities are missing; no much larger clone stands one base away.

General conclusions and limits of the study: The amount of clinical and demographic metadata varied by source and participant and was provided uncurated.

Samples from volunteer blood donors who had recovered from COVID-19 were contributed by a second Seattle source. Collaborating institutions collected whole blood in K2EDTA tubes following their own protocols. For TCRbeta analysis, collaborator samples were shipped as frozen whole blood, as isolated PBMCs, or as DNA extracted from either sample type. Taken from cysteine to phenylalanine, the CDR3 has 13 residues. Just CDR3 DNA is preserved here, 39 bases in frame from base 1. Cut back by 5 bases and 3 bases, the V and J ends lie 9 bases apart. As encoded in the germline V gene (reference sequence), CDR1 is SGHKS while CDR2 is YYEKEE.

This chain is built from TRBV5-5 and TRBJ1-5; D gene: possibly TRBD1, on 5 matching bases. The material sequenced was peripheral blood. The TCR sequence derives from a woman aged 55-75 years who had recovered from COVID-19. DNA sequence: TGTGCCAGCAGTCGGGACTACAATCAGCCCCAGCATTTT. This is translated as CASSRDYNQPQHF.